This T cell receptor beta chain originates from a study of OX40 agonist ivuxolimab in advanced cancers. Study-level information: Subjects had a mean age of around 60 years, with a range of roughly 20 to 80; approximately 83% were male. Study findings and constraints: Among some nonresponders, normalized T-cell clonal expansion was also low.

Concerning this clone itself: Its specificity is unknown.

The CDR3 spans 16 residues. CDR1 is SEHNR, CDR2 FQNEAQ, per germline (reference sequence). Trimming took off 2 bases at V and 0 bases at J, with 10 bases between the two ends. Libraries were prepared by immunoSEQ multiplex PCR; TCRdb keeps only in-frame clonotypes and omits some of them. There are approximately 57,000 clones in the sample; about 81% occur only once, and 0.7% to 0.8% lies in the top ten. If patients had autoimmune disease history or systemic immunosuppression, they were excluded. Samples of blood were obtained at baseline, on cycle 4 day 1, and on cycle 7 day 1. The sequence was obtained from an adult with an advanced solid tumor such as melanoma, head and neck, liver or kidney cancer. V gene TRBV7-9 combines with J gene TRBJ1-4; D gene uncertain. This sample comprised CD4+ or CD8+ T cells sorted from blood, obtained in a trial of the OX40 agonist ivuxolimab. The CDR3 region has the DNA TGTGCCAGCAGCTTACCGCGGGGAGCAACTAATGAAAAACTGTTTTTT. It yields the protein CASSLPRGATNEKLFF.